This T cell receptor beta chain originates from a study of shared T cell receptors in the human thymus. This CDR3 is built from 15 residues. Trimming took off 5 bases at V and 4 bases at J, with 15 bases between the two ends. Germline CDR1 LNHDA, CDR2 SQIVND (reference sequence). Libraries were prepared by immunoSEQ multiplex PCR; TCRdb keeps only in-frame clonotypes and omits some of them. The top ten clones hold about 0.0094% of a sample with about 660,000 clones, around 87% of them seen once. This sample was also put to use in a study of human thymus T cells. That report adds: Healthy Finnish infants having corrective surgery for congenital heart defects served as donors. Corrective heart surgery yielded the resections from which the thymus tissue came. Thymic as well as blood repertoires seemed to favor certain V and J genes unevenly. There were highly overlapping thymic repertoires among unrelated individuals, as related research reported.

The sequencing input was thymocytes. The chain has TRBV19 and TRBJ2-1, with D possibly being TRBD2 (6 bases). The source of this sequence is a boy under two years old with a congenital heart defect. The DNA of the CDR3 is TGTGCCAGTAGTTTATCGGGAGCGACATACAATGAGCAGTTCTTC. Protein product: CASSLSGATYNEQFF.